This T cell receptor beta chain was recorded in a study of identical twins. Study outcomes and limitations: A cross-sectional statistical analysis, not follow-up of the same donors, supported the conclusions. Invariant MAIT and iNKT cells could partly confound zero-insertion analyses. Monozygotic twins shared more out-of-frame TCR alpha than recombination models predicted. Cord blood beta clonotypes that were abundant carried fewer insertions, and memory repertoires showed no such trend.

V was clipped by 5 bases and J by 5 bases, with 4 bases between them. Germline CDR1 reads SQVTM; CDR2 reads ANQGSEA. CDR3 length: 10 amino acids. A single record per CDR3 protein comes from TCRdb applying MiXCR to the 5' RACE reads. Of about 150,000 distinct CDR3 sequences in the sample, 3% to 4% were seen once. Ten or more counts support this clonotype. Its antigen is undetermined. J is TRBJ2-1 and V is TRBV29-1, with D unresolved. The sample consisted of memory T cells sorted from blood. This receptor was identified in a man aged 18-30 years in good health. CDR3: CSVRNNEQFF. CDR3 sequence (DNA): TGCAGCGTTCGTAACAATGAGCAGTTCTTC.